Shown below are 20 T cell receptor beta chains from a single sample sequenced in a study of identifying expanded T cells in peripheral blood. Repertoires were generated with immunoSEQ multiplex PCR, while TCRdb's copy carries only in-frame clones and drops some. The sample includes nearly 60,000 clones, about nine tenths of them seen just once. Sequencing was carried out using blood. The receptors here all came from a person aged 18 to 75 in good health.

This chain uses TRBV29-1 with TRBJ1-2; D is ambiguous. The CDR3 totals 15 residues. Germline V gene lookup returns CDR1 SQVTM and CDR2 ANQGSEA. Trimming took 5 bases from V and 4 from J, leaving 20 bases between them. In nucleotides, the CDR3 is TGCAGCGTTCCCTCAGACGGGTCTCGGAGCTATGGCTACACCTTC. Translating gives CSVPSDGSRSYGYTF.

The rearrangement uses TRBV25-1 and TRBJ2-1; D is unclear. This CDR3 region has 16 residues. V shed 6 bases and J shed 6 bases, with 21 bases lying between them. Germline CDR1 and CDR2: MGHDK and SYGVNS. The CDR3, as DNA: TGTGCCAGCAGCAGCTTGGTCAAAAAAGGAGCCAATGAGCAGTTCTTC. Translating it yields CASSSLVKKGANEQFF.

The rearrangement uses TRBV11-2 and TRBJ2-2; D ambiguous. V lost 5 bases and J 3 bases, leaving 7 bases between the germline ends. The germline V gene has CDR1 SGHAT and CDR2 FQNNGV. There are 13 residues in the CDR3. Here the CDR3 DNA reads TGTGCCAGCAGCAGGTACTACACCGGGGAGCTGTTTTTT. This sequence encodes CASSRYYTGELFF.

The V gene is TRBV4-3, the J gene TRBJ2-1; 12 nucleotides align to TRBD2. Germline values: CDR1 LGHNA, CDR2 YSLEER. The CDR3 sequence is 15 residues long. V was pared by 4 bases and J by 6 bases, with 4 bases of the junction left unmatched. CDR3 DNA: TGCGCCAGCAGCCGTGGACTAGCGGGGACCAATGAGCAGTTCTTC. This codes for CASSRGLAGTNEQFF.

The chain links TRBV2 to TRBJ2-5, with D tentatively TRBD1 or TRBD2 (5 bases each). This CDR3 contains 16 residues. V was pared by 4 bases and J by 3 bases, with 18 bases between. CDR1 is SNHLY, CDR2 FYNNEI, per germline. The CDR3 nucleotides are TGTGCCAGCAGTGTATGGCCAGGGACCTCAAAAGAGACCCAGTACTTC. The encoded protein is CASSVWPGTSKETQYF.

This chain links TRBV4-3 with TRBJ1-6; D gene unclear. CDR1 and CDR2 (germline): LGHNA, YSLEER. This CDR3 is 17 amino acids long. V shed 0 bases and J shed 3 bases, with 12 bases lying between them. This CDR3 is CASSQEGGRGYNSPLHF. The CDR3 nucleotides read TGCGCCAGCAGCCAAGAAGGTGGGCGCGGCTATAATTCACCCCTCCACTTT.

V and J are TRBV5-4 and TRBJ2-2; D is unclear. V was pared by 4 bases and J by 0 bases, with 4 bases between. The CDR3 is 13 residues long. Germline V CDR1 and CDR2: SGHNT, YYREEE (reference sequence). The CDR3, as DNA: TGTGCCAGCAGCCCACCGAACACCGGGGAGCTGTTTTTT. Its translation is CASSPPNTGELFF. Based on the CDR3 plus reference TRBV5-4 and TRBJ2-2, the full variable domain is ETGVTQSPTHLIKTRGQQVTLRCSSQSGHNTVSWYQQALGQGPQFIFQYYREEENGRGNFPPRFSGLQFPNYSSELNVNALELDDSALYLCASSPPNTGELFFGEGSRLTVL.

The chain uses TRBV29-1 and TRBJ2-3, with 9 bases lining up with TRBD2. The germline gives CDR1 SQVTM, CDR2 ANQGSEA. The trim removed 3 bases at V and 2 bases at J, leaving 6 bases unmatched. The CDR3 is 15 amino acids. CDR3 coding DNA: TGCAGCGTTGATCCTAGCGGGGTTTTCACAGATACGCAGTATTTT. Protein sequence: CSVDPSGVFTDTQYF.

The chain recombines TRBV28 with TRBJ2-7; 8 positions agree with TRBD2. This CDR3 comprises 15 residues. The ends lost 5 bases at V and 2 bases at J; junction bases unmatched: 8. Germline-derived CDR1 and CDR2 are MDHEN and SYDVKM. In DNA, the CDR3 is TGTGCCAGCAGTCTAAAACTAGCGGATACCTACGAGCAGTACTTC. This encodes CASSLKLADTYEQYF.

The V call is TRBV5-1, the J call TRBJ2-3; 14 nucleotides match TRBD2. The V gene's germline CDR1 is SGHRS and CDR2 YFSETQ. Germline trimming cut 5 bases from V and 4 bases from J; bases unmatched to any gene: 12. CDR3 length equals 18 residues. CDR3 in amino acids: CASRQRAGTSGSADTQYF. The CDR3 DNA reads TGCGCCAGCAGACAAAGGGCCGGGACTAGCGGGAGCGCAGATACGCAGTATTTT.

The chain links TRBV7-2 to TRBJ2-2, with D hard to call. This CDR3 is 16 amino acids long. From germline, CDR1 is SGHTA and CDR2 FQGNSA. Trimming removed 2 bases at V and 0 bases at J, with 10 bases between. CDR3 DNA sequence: TGTGCCAGCAGCTTATATGGTGGCGCGAACACCGGGGAGCTGTTTTTT. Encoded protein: CASSLYGGANTGELFF.

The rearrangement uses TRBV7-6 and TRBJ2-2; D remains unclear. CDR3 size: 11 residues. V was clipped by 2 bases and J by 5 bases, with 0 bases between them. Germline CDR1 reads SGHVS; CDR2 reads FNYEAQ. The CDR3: CASSLTGELFF. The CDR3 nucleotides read TGTGCCAGCAGCTTAACCGGGGAGCTGTTTTTT.

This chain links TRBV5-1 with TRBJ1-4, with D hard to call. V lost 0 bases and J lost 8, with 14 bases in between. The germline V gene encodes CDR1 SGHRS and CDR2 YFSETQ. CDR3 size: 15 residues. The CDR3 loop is CASSLGFGQGEKLFF. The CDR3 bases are TGCGCCAGCAGCTTGGGATTTGGGCAAGGGGAAAAACTGTTTTTT.

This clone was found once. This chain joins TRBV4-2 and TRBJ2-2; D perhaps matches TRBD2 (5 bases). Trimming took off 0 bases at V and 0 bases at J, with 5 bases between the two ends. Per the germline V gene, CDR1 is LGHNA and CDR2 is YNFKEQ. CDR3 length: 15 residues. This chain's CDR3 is CASSQELANTGELFF. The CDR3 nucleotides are TGTGCCAGCAGCCAAGAACTAGCGAACACCGGGGAGCTGTTTTTT.

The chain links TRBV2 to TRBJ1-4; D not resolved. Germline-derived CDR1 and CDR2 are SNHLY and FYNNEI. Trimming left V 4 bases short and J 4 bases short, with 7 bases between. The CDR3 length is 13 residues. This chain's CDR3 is CASSALLNEKLFF. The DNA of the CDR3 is TGTGCCAGCAGTGCACTGCTTAATGAAAAACTGTTTTTT.

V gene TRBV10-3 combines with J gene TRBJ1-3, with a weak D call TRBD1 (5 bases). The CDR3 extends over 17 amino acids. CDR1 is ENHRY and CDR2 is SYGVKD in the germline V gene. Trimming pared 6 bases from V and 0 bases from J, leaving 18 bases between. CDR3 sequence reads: CAIRKGPTTSSGNTIYF. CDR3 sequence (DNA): TGTGCCATCAGGAAGGGACCGACCACGAGCTCTGGAAACACCATATATTTT.

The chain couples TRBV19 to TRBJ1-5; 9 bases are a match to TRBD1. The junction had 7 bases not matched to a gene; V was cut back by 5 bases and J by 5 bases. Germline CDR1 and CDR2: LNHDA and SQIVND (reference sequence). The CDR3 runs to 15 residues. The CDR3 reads CASSPRTGEDQPQHF. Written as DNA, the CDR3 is TGTGCCAGTAGTCCCCGGACAGGGGAGGATCAGCCCCAGCATTTT.

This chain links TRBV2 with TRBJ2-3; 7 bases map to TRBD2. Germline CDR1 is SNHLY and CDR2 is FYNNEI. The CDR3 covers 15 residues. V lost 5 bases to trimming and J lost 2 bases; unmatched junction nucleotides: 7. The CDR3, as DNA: TGTGCCAGCAGTCGCAACAGCGGGGACACAGATACGCAGTATTTT. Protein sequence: CASSRNSGDTDTQYF.

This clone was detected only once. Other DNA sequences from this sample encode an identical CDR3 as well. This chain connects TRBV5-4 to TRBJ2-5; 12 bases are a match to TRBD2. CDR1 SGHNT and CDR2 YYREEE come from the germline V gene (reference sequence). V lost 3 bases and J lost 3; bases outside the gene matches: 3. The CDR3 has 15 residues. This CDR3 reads CASSSRLAGEETQYF. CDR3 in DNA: TGTGCCAGCAGCTCAAGACTAGCGGGAGAAGAGACCCAGTACTTC.

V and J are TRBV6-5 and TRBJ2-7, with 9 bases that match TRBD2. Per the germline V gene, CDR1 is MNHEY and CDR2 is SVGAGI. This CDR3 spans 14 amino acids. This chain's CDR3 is CATGRSGSSYEQYF. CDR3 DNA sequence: TGTGCAACTGGGCGTAGCGGGAGCTCCTACGAGCAGTACTTC.